The 10 T cell receptor beta chains below all came from one sample that was sequenced in a study of beta chain features in type 1 diabetes. Expressed TCRB transcripts were sequenced because the entire RNA isolate underwent reverse transcription. TCRdb's table, derived via immunoSEQ multiplex PCR, lists solely in-frame clones and lacks some. The profile shows 810,000 or so clones, 17% of them singletons. The material sequenced was naive CD4+ T cells from blood. Every receptor here comes from a woman under 30 in good health.

V gene TRBV2 combines with J gene TRBJ2-3; maybe TRBD2 (6 bases). This CDR3 spans 14 amino acids. Germline V lookup: CDR1 SNHLY, CDR2 FYNNEI. V lost 7 bases, J lost 0 bases, and 11 bases lay in between. CDR3 in DNA: TGTGCCAGCATAGAGGGACTTAGCACAGATACGCAGTATTTT. Encoded protein: CASIEGLSTDTQYF.

This chain uses TRBV13 with TRBJ1-1, with D uncertain. Germline lookup yields CDR1 PRHDT and CDR2 FYEKMQ (reference sequence). The V and J ends lost 5 bases and 1 base respectively, with 14 bases between them. The CDR3 totals 15 residues. CDR3 bases: TGTGCCAGCAGCACCCCCGCAGGCGGGAACACTGAAGCTTTCTTT. The encoded protein is CASSTPAGGNTEAFF.

The sample holds a few counts of this clone. The genes are TRBV15 and TRBJ2-2; no reliable D call. CDR1 and CDR2 from the germline V gene are LNHNV and YYDKDF (reference sequence). The CDR3 loop spans 11 amino acids. V was shortened by 4 bases and J by 9 bases, with 6 bases between the two germline ends. This chain's CDR3 is CATSISRELFF. CDR3 DNA sequence: TGTGCCACCAGCATCTCAAGGGAGCTGTTTTTT.

The rearrangement uses TRBV9 and TRBJ2-1, with D tentatively TRBD1 (5 bases). The germline gives CDR1 SGDLS, CDR2 YYNGEE. This CDR3 region has 14 residues. The ends were cut back, 7 bases at V and 5 bases at J, with 16 bases in the middle. The CDR3 here is CASALLAGHNEQFF. The CDR3 bases are TGTGCCAGCGCGCTGCTGGCAGGGCACAATGAGCAGTTCTTC.

The chain uses TRBV7-9 and TRBJ2-2, with a weak D call TRBD1 (6 bases). The germline V and J ends were trimmed by 3 bases and 5 bases, with 13 bases remaining between them. The CDR3 is 15 residues long. Germline CDR1 is SEHNR and CDR2 is FQNEAQ (reference sequence). DNA for the CDR3: TGTGCCAGCAGCTTGCTACAGGGAAGGACCGGGGAGCTGTTTTTT. It translates to CASSLLQGRTGELFF.

A few counts support this clone. The chain links TRBV27 to TRBJ1-5, with 7 positions matching TRBD1. CDR3 length equals 14 residues. Per the germline V gene, CDR1 is MNHEY and CDR2 is SMNVEV (reference sequence). V shed 5 bases, J shed 3 bases, and the junction held 4 bases outside the gene matches. The CDR3 DNA is TGTGCCAGCAGTAGAGGACAGGCCAATCAGCCCCAGCATTTT. It codes for CASSRGQANQPQHF.

This clone was seen only a few times. The chain carries TRBV28 and TRBJ2-5; 9 positions match TRBD1. V was clipped by 6 bases and J by 5 bases; unmatched bases: 7. The CDR3 has 14 amino acids. The germline CDR1 and CDR2 sequences are MDHEN and SYDVKM. CDR3 nucleotide sequence: TGTGCCAGCAGGCTACAGACAGGGGGGGAGACCCAGTACTTC. Translation gives CASRLQTGGETQYF.

There are a few counts of this clone. The chain is built from TRBV9 and TRBJ2-1; 11 bases are a match to TRBD2. Germline assignment: CDR1 SGDLS and CDR2 YYNGEE. This CDR3 contains 17 residues. After removal of 3 bases from V and 2 bases from J, the junction contained 7 bases not matched to a gene. CDR3 protein: CASSGPLAGGPYNEQFF. The DNA of the CDR3 is TGTGCCAGCAGCGGTCCCTTAGCGGGAGGGCCCTACAATGAGCAGTTCTTC.

This clone turned up a few times. This chain joins TRBV19 and TRBJ2-1; TRBD1 matches 8 bases. CDR1 and CDR2 from the germline V gene are LNHDA and SQIVND (reference sequence). V gave up 5 bases and J gave up 1 base; unmatched junction bases: 10. The CDR3 length is 17 residues. The CDR3 loop reads CASSRTGSGASYNEQFF. The CDR3 region has the DNA TGTGCCAGTAGTCGGACAGGGTCGGGAGCGTCCTACAATGAGCAGTTCTTC.

About this clone: The sample has other DNA sequences that encode this CDR3 too. The chain employs TRBV18 and TRBJ2-3; no reliable D call. The CDR3 runs 11 residues. Germline V gives CDR1 KGHSH, CDR2 LQKENI. With 6 bases removed from V and 2 bases from J, the gap between germline ends came to 3 bases. The CDR3 loop reads CASSHTDTQYF. DNA of the CDR3: TGTGCCAGCTCGCACACAGATACGCAGTATTTT.